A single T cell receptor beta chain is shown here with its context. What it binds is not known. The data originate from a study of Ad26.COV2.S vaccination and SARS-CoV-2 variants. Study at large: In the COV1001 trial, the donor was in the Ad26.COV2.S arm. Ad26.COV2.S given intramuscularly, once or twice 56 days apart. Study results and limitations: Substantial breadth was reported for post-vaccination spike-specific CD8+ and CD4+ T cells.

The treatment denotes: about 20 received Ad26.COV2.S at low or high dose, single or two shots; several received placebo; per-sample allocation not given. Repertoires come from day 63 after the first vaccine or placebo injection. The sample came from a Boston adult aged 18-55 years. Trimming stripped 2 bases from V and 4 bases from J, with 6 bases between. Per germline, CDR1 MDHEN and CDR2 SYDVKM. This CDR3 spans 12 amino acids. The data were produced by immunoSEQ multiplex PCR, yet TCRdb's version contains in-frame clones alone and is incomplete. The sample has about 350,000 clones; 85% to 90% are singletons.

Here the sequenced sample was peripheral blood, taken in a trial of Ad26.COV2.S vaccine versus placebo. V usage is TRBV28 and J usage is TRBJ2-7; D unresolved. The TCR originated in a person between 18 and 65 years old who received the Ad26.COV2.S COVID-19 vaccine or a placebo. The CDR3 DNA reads TGTGCCAGCAGTTTAAGTCCGTACGAGCAGTACTTC. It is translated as CASSLSPYEQYF.